Presented here are 24 T cell receptor beta chains from one specimen sequenced in a study of blood T cells in healthy people across ages. A second PCR, run for about 7 to 11 cycles, used a sample-barcoded 5' primer plus a J-beta primer mix. TCRdb analysed the 5' RACE reads with MiXCR anew, one entry per CDR3 protein. The sample contains some 900,000 distinct CDR3 sequences, less than 35% of which appear only once. Sequenced: blood. Receptors originate from a woman older than 75 in good health.

This clonotype has at least ten counts. This chain connects TRBV3-1 to TRBJ1-2; D gene ambiguous. There are 13 residues in the CDR3. The germline V gene has CDR1 LGHDT and CDR2 YNNKEL (reference sequence). V gave up 7 bases and J gave up 1 base, with 10 bases separating them. The CDR3 DNA reads as TGTGCCAGCAACCTCCGGGGTAACTATGGCTACACCTTC. Encoded protein: CASNLRGNYGYTF.

J is TRBJ1-6 and V is TRBV5-6; 8 bases are shared with TRBD1. CDR3 length: 16 residues. With 2 bases clipped from V and 7 bases from J, the junction kept 8 bases outside the gene matches. From germline, CDR1 is SGHDT and CDR2 YYEEEE. Here the CDR3 DNA reads TGTGCCAGCAGCTTTTACAGGGGGGGGGCAAATTCACCCCTCCACTTT. It translates to CASSFYRGGANSPLHF.

This clonotype has ten or more counts. This rearrangement joins TRBV15 to TRBJ1-2; 7 bases line up with TRBD1. Germline V lookup: CDR1 LNHNV, CDR2 YYDKDF (reference sequence). V dropped 6 bases and J dropped 3; count of bases not matched to a gene: 13. The CDR3 runs to 16 residues. The CDR3 sequence: CATRTGNSVPYYGYTF. CDR3 bases: TGTGCCACCAGGACAGGGAATTCGGTACCATACTATGGCTACACCTTC.

V is TRBV2 and J is TRBJ1-3; possible D gene TRBD1, 5 bases. The CDR3 has 18 residues. V dropped 5 bases and J dropped 0 bases, with 20 bases sitting between them. Looked up from germline, CDR1 is SNHLY and CDR2 is FYNNEI. The CDR3 DNA reads TGTGCCAGCAGTCCCTCCGCAGGAACAGGTAGCTCTGGAAACACCATATATTTT. Encoded protein: CASSPSAGTGSSGNTIYF.

The chain couples TRBV4-1 to TRBJ2-5; D might be TRBD2 (6 bases). This CDR3 contains 18 residues. Trimming took 0 bases from V and 1 from J, leaving 18 bases between them. Germline loops: CDR1 MGHRA, CDR2 YSYEKL. The CDR3 sequence is CASSQDLGSSRPQETQYF. The DNA of the CDR3 is TGCGCCAGCAGCCAAGATCTCGGGAGCAGCCGACCCCAAGAGACCCAGTACTTC.

This clonotype has a count of ten or more. J is TRBJ2-3 and V is TRBV20-1; TRBD1 matches at 10 bases. V lost 5 bases and J lost 0; bases outside the gene matches: 2. Per the germline V gene, CDR1 is DFQATT and CDR2 is SNEGSKA (reference sequence). CDR3 length: 14 residues. This CDR3 reads CSAPGQGSTDTQYF. The CDR3, as DNA: TGCAGTGCTCCGGGACAGGGGAGCACAGATACGCAGTATTTT.

Only one count was recorded for this clonotype. Since the CDR3 does not end with the conserved phenylalanine or tryptophan, this likely comes from a read error. This chain joins TRBV18 and TRBJ1-1; a weak D match, TRBD1 (5 bases). CDR3 size: 14 residues. V lost 1 base to trimming and J lost 1 base, with 7 bases between them. CDR1 is KGHSH, CDR2 LQKENI, per germline. In DNA, the CDR3 is TGTGCCAGCTCACCACGGCAGGGGAACACTGAAGCTTTCTGT. This sequence encodes CASSPRQGNTEAFC.

About this clonotype itself: This may arise from a read error, as a much more abundant clone is one base away. The V call is TRBV6-5, the J call TRBJ2-3; the match to TRBD2 covers 7 bases. The CDR3 sequence is 14 residues long. Germline CDR1 MNHEY, CDR2 SVGAGI. Trimming cost V 1 base and J 8 bases; bases outside gene matches: 6. CDR3 bases: TGTGCCAGCAGTTACTTGGGAGGGCTCGGTACGCAGTATTTT. Translating it yields CASSYLGGLGTQYF.

This clonotype was picked up many times. The V call is TRBV20-1, the J call TRBJ1-5; the D gene is possibly TRBD1 (5 bases). Trimming pared 0 bases from V and 0 bases from J, leaving 6 bases between. This CDR3 has 14 residues. Per the germline V gene, CDR1 is DFQATT and CDR2 is SNEGSKA (reference sequence). The CDR3 loop reads CSARDRVSNQPQHF. CDR3 sequence (DNA): TGCAGTGCTAGAGACAGGGTTAGCAATCAGCCCCAGCATTTT.

The chain joins TRBV20-1 to TRBJ1-2; D is perhaps TRBD1 (5 bases). CDR3 length equals 13 residues. Germline V lookup: CDR1 DFQATT, CDR2 SNEGSKA (reference sequence). V was trimmed by 3 bases and J by 6 bases, leaving 14 bases between them. This CDR3 reads CSARAGNPDGYTF. As DNA, the CDR3 is TGCAGTGCTAGGGCAGGGAATCCTGATGGCTACACCTTC.

The table lists this clonotype with many counts. V and J are TRBV5-5 and TRBJ2-6; D remains unclear. The germline CDR1 and CDR2 sequences are SGHKS and YYEKEE (reference sequence). The CDR3 has 15 amino acids. V lost 2 bases, J lost 3 bases, and 9 bases lay in between. This chain's CDR3 is CASSLQINGANVLTF. The DNA of the CDR3 is TGTGCCAGCAGCTTACAGATTAATGGGGCCAACGTCCTGACTTTC.

The V and J genes are TRBV15 and TRBJ2-5; 10 nucleotides agree with TRBD2. Germline V gene sequence: CDR1 LNHNV, CDR2 YYDKDF (reference sequence). The CDR3 extends over 16 amino acids. With 1 base clipped from V and 3 bases from J, the junction kept 5 bases outside the gene matches. For the CDR3, the DNA is TGTGCCACCAGCAGAGTTCGGACTAGCGGAAAAGAGACCCAGTACTTC. It encodes CATSRVRTSGKETQYF.

This clonotype showed up just once. The rearrangement links TRBV12-3 or TRBV12-4 to TRBJ2-5, with D possibly being TRBD2 (6 bases). Trimming left V 6 bases short and J 1 base short, with 21 bases between. This CDR3 region has 17 residues. CDR3 protein: CASSPNPGGSFQETQYF. The CDR3 DNA is TGTGCCAGCAGCCCGAACCCCGGAGGGAGTTTCCAAGAGACCCAGTACTTC.

The CDR3 DNA follows: TGCAGCGTGCTGACAGCACCTAATGAAAAACTGTTTTTT. Protein: CSVLTAPNEKLFF. The gene calls are TRBV29-1 and TRBJ1-4; weak D call: TRBD1 (5 bases). The germline V gene encodes CDR1 SQVTM and CDR2 ANQGSEA. This CDR3 comprises 13 residues. Trimming pared 6 bases from V and 3 bases from J, leaving 11 bases between. Looking up the rest from reference TRBV29-1 and TRBJ1-4 gives the full variable domain: SAVISQKPSRDICQRGTSLTIQCQVDSQVTMMFWYRQQPGQSLTLIATANQGSEATYESGFVIDKFPISRPNLTFSTLTVSNMSPEDSSIYLCSVLTAPNEKLFFGSGTQLSVL.

In its sample, this clonotype was seen many times. The chain has TRBV20-1 and TRBJ1-2; D call uncertain. Germline V CDR1 and CDR2: DFQATT, SNEGSKA (reference sequence). This CDR3 has 12 amino acids. V dropped 8 bases and J dropped 8 bases, with 18 bases sitting between them. The CDR3 here is CSRSGEGWGYTF. CDR3 nucleotide sequence: TGCAGTCGCAGCGGGGAAGGATGGGGCTACACCTTC.

V gene TRBV4-3 combines with J gene TRBJ2-1; perhaps TRBD2 as D (6 bases). CDR3 length equals 14 residues. Per germline, CDR1 LGHNA and CDR2 YSLEER. V was trimmed by 4 bases and J by 3 bases, leaving 10 bases between them. In nucleotides, the CDR3 is TGCGCCAGCAGCCCCACTAGCTTCTACAATGAGCAGTTCTTC. Translating it yields CASSPTSFYNEQFF.

The V gene is TRBV5-6, the J gene TRBJ2-5, with 7 bases lining up with TRBD1. With 0 bases clipped from V and 5 bases from J, the junction kept 7 bases outside the gene matches. CDR1 is SGHDT, CDR2 YYEEEE, per germline. The CDR3 has 15 residues. Here the CDR3 reads CASSLGVGGLETQYF. The CDR3 nucleotides read TGTGCCAGCAGCTTGGGCGTAGGGGGCTTGGAGACCCAGTACTTC.

This clonotype has a handful of counts. V usage is TRBV18 and J usage is TRBJ1-4; D call uncertain. CDR1 KGHSH and CDR2 LQKENI come from the germline V gene. This CDR3 is built from 15 residues. Trimming stripped 6 bases from V and 5 bases from J, with 16 bases between. The CDR3 DNA sequence: TGTGCCAGCTCCGGCAGCGGCAGCTTAAATGAAAAACTGTTTTTT. As protein: CASSGSGSLNEKLFF.

This clonotype was seen repeatedly, ten times or more. The rearrangement links TRBV25-1 to TRBJ2-5; perhaps TRBD2 as D (5 bases). The CDR3 has 13 amino acids. Trimming removed 3 bases from V and 5 bases from J, with 10 bases in between. Per germline, CDR1 MGHDK and CDR2 SYGVNS. DNA of the CDR3: TGTGCCAGCAGTGAGGGCCGAGGGGAGACCCAGTACTTC. Encoded protein: CASSEGRGETQYF.

This clonotype was detected many times. V and J are TRBV4-3 and TRBJ2-6; weak D call: TRBD1 (6 bases). Germline V gene data show CDR1 as LGHNA and CDR2 as YSLEER. V lost 3 bases to trimming and J lost 0 bases, with 15 bases between them. CDR3 length: 18 residues. Here the CDR3 DNA reads TGCGCCAGCAGCCACTTTACAGGGCCCCTCTCTGGGGCCAACGTCCTGACTTTC. Its translation is CASSHFTGPLSGANVLTF.

V is TRBV3-1 and J is TRBJ2-1; the match to TRBD1 covers 9 bases. After removal of 3 bases from V and 16 bases from J, the junction contained 10 bases not matched to a gene. The CDR3 loop spans 13 amino acids. Per the germline V gene, CDR1 is LGHDT and CDR2 is YNNKEL (reference sequence). In DNA, the CDR3 is TGTGCCAGCAGCCAGGTATCCGGGACAGGGTACTTCTTC. It codes for CASSQVSGTGYFF.

The rearrangement links TRBV10-3 to TRBJ2-1; D possibly uses TRBD1 or TRBD2 (6 bases each). The CDR3 totals 17 residues. The ends were cut back, 5 bases at V and 7 bases at J, with 24 bases in the middle. Germline values: CDR1 ENHRY, CDR2 SYGVKD. The CDR3 DNA is TGTGCCATCAGTAAATCGGCGGGACAAAAGAGGCGGAATGAGCAGTTCTTC. It specifies CAISKSAGQKRRNEQFF.

This clonotype was seen a few times. Just one base apart from a much larger clone, this may be a read error. V usage is TRBV6-6 and J usage is TRBJ2-4; D is possibly TRBD1 or TRBD2 (6 bases each). Trimming removed 6 bases at V and 0 bases at J, with 15 bases between. The germline CDR1 and CDR2 sequences are MNHNY and SVGAGI (reference sequence). The CDR3 runs to 16 residues. CDR3 in DNA: TGTGCCAGCAGGCCCGAGGGGGGAATAGCCAAAAACATTCAGTACTTC. Residues: CASRPEGGIAKNIQYF.

This clonotype was seen repeatedly, ten times or more. The chain employs TRBV7-9 and TRBJ2-7; D uncertain. The CDR3 runs 11 residues. V shed 6 bases and J shed 9 bases, with 12 bases lying between them. Germline CDR1 and CDR2: SEHNR and FQNEAQ (reference sequence). The CDR3 DNA is TGTGCCAGCAGTTCCCGATGGGGGCAGTACTTC. Its translation is CASSSRWGQYF.